Presented here are 9 T cell receptor beta chains from one specimen sequenced in a study of T cell changes during pregnancy in multiple sclerosis. Only in-frame clones appear in the TCRdb table, and some are missing; sequencing was by immunoSEQ multiplex PCR. The table shows fewer than 95,000 clones, with roughly 91% occurring only once. This specimen consisted of peripheral blood, obtained in the first trimester of pregnancy. The origin of the receptors is a female donor with multiple sclerosis, enrolled in a pregnancy study.

This chain uses TRBV7-2 with TRBJ1-1, with D possibly being TRBD1 (6 bases). This CDR3 spans 11 amino acids. V dropped 5 bases and J dropped 8 bases, with 9 bases sitting between them. Germline V CDR1 and CDR2: SGHTA, FQGNSA. CDR3 in DNA: TGTGCCAGCAGCCGCGGACAGGAAGCTTTCTTT. The encoded protein is CASSRGQEAFF.

This clone rates as medium-sized (0.01 to 0.1%). The genes are TRBV21-1 and TRBJ2-7; the table gives TRBD1 as D, unverified against the DNA. TRBV21-1 is noted as a pseudogene. The CDR3 has 15 amino acids. CDR3 region: CASSDDRDASYEQYF. Written as DNA, the CDR3 is TGTGCCAGCAGCGACGACAGGGATGCCTCCTACGAGCAGTACTTC.

The V gene is TRBV2, the J gene TRBJ1-2; TRBD1 matches 7 bases. Trimming took 4 bases from V and 8 from J; bases not matched to a gene: 7. From germline, CDR1 is SNHLY and CDR2 FYNNEI. This CDR3 has 13 amino acids. The CDR3 DNA reads as TGTGCCAGCAGTGTTGACAGGGTATTCGGCTACACCTTC. It yields the protein CASSVDRVFGYTF.

The chain is built from TRBV27 and TRBJ2-7; 7 bases line up with TRBD2. CDR1 MNHEY and CDR2 SMNVEV come from the germline V gene (reference sequence). The CDR3 contains 14 residues. Trimming removed 3 bases from V and 6 bases from J; junction bases left unmatched: 8. The CDR3 nucleotides are TGTGCCAGCAGTTTGGAGGGAGGGACGATCGAGCAGTACTTC. This gives the protein CASSLEGGTIEQYF.

This clone came up once. The chain joins TRBV4-2 to TRBJ2-5; 11 bases map to TRBD2. CDR3 length: 19 amino acids. Germline CDR1 LGHNA, CDR2 YNFKEQ. With 1 base clipped from V and 2 bases from J, the junction kept 12 bases outside the gene matches. This chain's CDR3 is CASSQASRTSGFRQETQYF. The CDR3 DNA is TGTGCCAGCAGCCAAGCCAGTCGGACTAGCGGGTTTCGGCAAGAGACCCAGTACTTC.

The chain employs TRBV18 and TRBJ1-5; D is undetermined. The CDR3 extends over 14 amino acids. Trimming cost V 2 bases and J 0 bases, with 5 bases left between them. Germline CDR1 and CDR2: KGHSH and LQKENI. The CDR3 loop reads CASSPEDSNQPQHF. In nucleotides, the CDR3 is TGTGCCAGCTCACCAGAGGATAGCAATCAGCCCCAGCATTTT.

The chain couples TRBV7-3 to TRBJ2-4; TRBD1 agrees at 7 bases. Trimming removed 0 bases from V and 8 bases from J; junction bases left unmatched: 4. Germline V gene data show CDR1 as SGHTA and CDR2 as FQGTGA. The CDR3 is 14 amino acids. The CDR3 bases are TGTGCCAGCAGCTTAACAGGGGGCAAGGACATTCAGTACTTC. This codes for CASSLTGGKDIQYF.

The chain combines TRBV7-8 with TRBJ1-4, with D hard to call. Germline-derived CDR1 and CDR2 are SGHVS and FQNEAQ. V gave up 5 bases and J gave up 4 bases, with 14 bases separating them. This CDR3 region has 15 residues. CDR3 residues: CASSATGYSNEKLFF. CDR3 nucleotides: TGTGCCAGCAGCGCCACCGGGTATAGTAATGAAAAACTGTTTTTT. Filled out from reference TRBV7-8 and TRBJ1-4, the complete variable domain reads GAGVSQSPRYKVAKRGQDVALRCDPISGHVSLFWYQQALGQGPEFLTYFQNEAQLDKSGLPSDRFFAERPEGSVSTLKIQRTQQEDSAVYLCASSATGYSNEKLFFGSGTQLSVL.

The chain has TRBV18 and TRBJ2-7; possible D gene TRBD1, 6 bases. CDR1 and CDR2 (germline): KGHSH, LQKENI. Trimming cost V 6 bases and J 0 bases, with 30 bases left between them. There are 20 residues in the CDR3. CDR3 sequence (DNA): TGTGCCAGCTCCATAACTAGAGATAAATTTGGACAGTCGAGCTCCTACGAGCAGTACTTC. The encoded protein is CASSITRDKFGQSSSYEQYF.